This T cell receptor (beta chain) emerged from a study of Graves' ophthalmopathy and Graves' hyperthyroidism. Across the whole study: Before any treatment, peripheral blood was taken at the initial diagnosis. Study conclusions and caveats: The model achieved 70.59% sensitivity and 72.22% specificity for ophthalmopathy progression.

Where ophthalmopathy was present, donors had moderate-to-severe activity, CAS ≥3, NOSPECS ≥4 and duration under 3 months. PBMCs originated in roughly 11 ml of fresh peripheral blood. Scientists amplified the TCR beta CDR3 regions from RNA transcripts. A first-round RT-PCR used HTBI primers, followed by a second-round multiplex PCR. Via MiXCR, TCRdb re-called the multiplex PCR reads, giving one row per CDR3 protein. The table has 740,000 or so distinct CDR3 sequences, around 40% seen once; the top ten hold 44%. Concerning this clonotype: Its antigen remains unknown.

Trimming cost V 6 bases and J 8 bases; bases outside gene matches: 11. This CDR3 region has 14 residues. Germline-derived CDR1 and CDR2 are SNHLY and FYNNEI. The TCR comes from an adult man with Graves' ophthalmopathy. V is TRBV2 and J is TRBJ1-2; 8 nucleotides align to TRBD1. Sequences were obtained from peripheral blood. The CDR3 sequence is CASSLGGQVEGYTF. CDR3 in DNA: TGTGCCAGCAGCTTGGGGGGACAGGTGGAGGGCTACACCTTC.